This T cell receptor beta chain comes out of a study of OX40 agonist ivuxolimab in advanced cancers. Regarding the study as a whole: Clonal expansion by week 6 occurred in CD4+ and CD8+ blood T cells (at 0.1 to 3.0 mg/kg). CD8+ T cells were the subset that, on average, had more expanded clones than CD4+. Some nonresponders also had low normalized T-cell clonal expansion.

A note on this clone: Antigen unknown.

Method: immunoSEQ multiplex PCR; TCRdb's copy keeps in-frame clones and lacks some. Of tens of thousands of clones detected, approximately 83% appear once; the ten largest clones hold about 4.5%. The V gene end was trimmed by 5 bases and the J gene end by 2 bases; junction bases not matched to a gene: 7. Germline CDR1 reads SGHVS; CDR2 reads FQNEAQ. The CDR3 sequence is 15 residues long. The chain joins TRBV7-8 to TRBJ2-7; 9 nucleotides match TRBD2. The starting material was CD4+ or CD8+ T cells sorted from blood, obtained in a trial of the OX40 agonist ivuxolimab. The receptor's source is an adult with an advanced solid tumor such as melanoma, head and neck, liver or kidney cancer. CDR3 sequence reads: CASSPASGVAYEQYF. The CDR3, as DNA: TGTGCCAGCAGCCCAGCTAGCGGGGTGGCCTACGAGCAGTACTTC.